Each of the 13 T cell receptor beta chains below was sequenced from the same sample in a study of shared clonotypes between healthy human individuals. Sequenced by immunoSEQ multiplex PCR; TCRdb stores in-frame clones only, minus some. This table holds some 1.5 million clones, roughly 97% found once. The source material was naive CD4+ T cells sorted from blood. Subset in this sample: CD45RA+ positively selected. The origin of the receptors is a man aged 25 to 40 in good health.

V is TRBV30 and J is TRBJ2-7; 10 positions match TRBD1. With V trimmed by 5 bases and J by 4 bases, 8 bases remained unmatched. The CDR3 has 14 amino acids. Germline CDR1 and CDR2: GTSNPN and SVGIG (reference sequence). Here the CDR3 DNA reads TGTGCCTGGCTTGGAGCGGGACAGGGGTACGAGCAGTACTTC. It specifies CAWLGAGQGYEQYF. Using reference TRBV30 and TRBJ2-7 for the parts outside the CDR3, the full variable domain is SQTIHQWPATLVQPVGSPLSLECTVEGTSNPNLYWYRQAAGRGLQLLFYSVGIGQISSEVPQNLSASRPQDRQFILSSKKLLLSDSGFYLCAWLGAGQGYEQYFGPGTRLTVT.

In nucleotides, the CDR3 is TGTGCCAGCAGTTACGCGAGTCCAGCGGGAGTCCACGAGCAGTACTTC. Translation: CASSYASPAGVHEQYF. The V gene is TRBV6-6, the J gene TRBJ2-7; 8 positions agree with TRBD2. The CDR3 consists of 16 residues. V lost 2 bases, J lost 5 bases, and 11 bases stayed unmatched. Per the germline V gene, CDR1 is MNHNY and CDR2 is SVGAGI (reference sequence).

The chain is built from TRBV11-2 and TRBJ2-7; 9 nucleotides align to TRBD2. The CDR3 is 19 residues long. Trimming cost V 5 bases and J 3 bases; bases outside gene matches: 20. Germline CDR1 is SGHAT and CDR2 is FQNNGV. The CDR3 spells CASSGKTAFNSGSFYEQYF. The CDR3 nucleotides are TGTGCCAGCAGCGGTAAGACAGCTTTCAATAGCGGGAGTTTCTACGAGCAGTACTTC.

This clone was detected once. The chain has TRBV7-8 and TRBJ2-3; unclear D gene. V lost 5 bases to trimming and J lost 5 bases, with 8 bases between them. Germline CDR1 and CDR2: SGHVS and FQNEAQ. The CDR3 runs 12 residues. DNA of the CDR3: TGTGCCAGCAGCCCTCTCGGAGATACGCAGTATTTT. Amino acids: CASSPLGDTQYF.

This chain uses TRBV25-1 with TRBJ1-4, with TRBD1 matching over 7 bases. Germline V gene lookup returns CDR1 MGHDK and CDR2 SYGVNS. The CDR3 spans 14 residues. J gave up 8 bases and V 1 base, and 4 bases lay outside the gene matches. The CDR3 sequence is CASSEFRGYEKLFF. Written as DNA, the CDR3 is TGTGCCAGCAGTGAATTCAGGGGGTACGAAAAACTGTTTTTT.

This sequence joins TRBV5-4 and TRBJ1-1; D remains ambiguous. This CDR3 has 13 amino acids. Trimming removed 4 bases at V and 0 bases at J, with 7 bases between. The germline gives CDR1 SGHNT, CDR2 YYREEE (reference sequence). This CDR3 reads CASSPLMNTEAFF. In nucleotides, the CDR3 is TGTGCCAGCAGCCCGTTAATGAACACTGAAGCTTTCTTT.

The chain carries TRBV30 and TRBJ2-6; D is unresolved. The CDR3 contains 12 residues. V shed 5 bases and J shed 1 base, with 3 bases lying between them. Per the germline V gene, CDR1 is GTSNPN and CDR2 is SVGIG (reference sequence). CDR3 nucleotides: TGTGCCTGGGCGTCTGGGGCCAACGTCCTGACTTTC. Amino acids: CAWASGANVLTF.

The CDR3 DNA sequence: TGTGCCAGCAGTGAAGGCCAGGGGGGCCCCTACGAGCAGTACTTC. Its translation is CASSEGQGGPYEQYF. This chain uses TRBV2 with TRBJ2-7, with a weak D call TRBD1 (7 bases). This CDR3 is built from 15 residues. CDR1 and CDR2 from the germline V gene are SNHLY and FYNNEI. The V gene lost 1 base and the J gene lost 2 bases, with 12 bases spanning the gap.

CDR3 DNA sequence: TGCAGCGTTGGACGGGAGGGCGAAGGTGATGAGCAGTTCTTC. Protein sequence: CSVGREGEGDEQFF. V is TRBV29-1 and J is TRBJ2-1, with 8 bases that match TRBD2. The length of the CDR3 is 14 residues. Germline CDR1 reads SQVTM; CDR2 reads ANQGSEA. The ends lost 4 bases at V and 8 bases at J; junction bases unmatched: 10.

This chain uses TRBV11-3 with TRBJ2-7; 7 bases map to TRBD1. This CDR3 has 16 amino acids. Trimming cost V 6 bases and J 0 bases; bases outside gene matches: 11. Germline loops: CDR1 SGHNT, CDR2 YENEEA. The CDR3 protein is CASSLTGVGSSYEQYF. The CDR3 DNA reads as TGTGCCAGCAGTCTTACAGGGGTAGGAAGCTCCTACGAGCAGTACTTC.

The chain recombines TRBV5-5 with TRBJ1-5; D may be TRBD1 (5 bases). This CDR3 contains 15 residues. V gave up 0 bases and J gave up 6 bases, with 13 bases separating them. Per the germline V gene, CDR1 is SGHKS and CDR2 is YYEKEE (reference sequence). CDR3 sequence reads: CASSLGGPGRQPQHF. The CDR3 nucleotides read TGTGCCAGCAGCTTGGGGGGTCCAGGGCGTCAGCCCCAGCATTTT.

This chain joins TRBV5-6 and TRBJ2-6; D ambiguous. The germline CDR1 and CDR2 sequences are SGHDT and YYEEEE. Trimming took off 1 base at V and 0 bases at J, with 11 bases between the two ends. The CDR3 is 17 residues long. The CDR3 protein is CASSLIQESSGANVLTF. The CDR3 DNA follows: TGTGCCAGCAGCTTGATCCAGGAGAGCTCTGGGGCCAACGTCCTGACTTTC.

This chain connects TRBV7-2 to TRBJ2-7, with 8 bases fitting TRBD2. The J segment lost 4 bases and the V segment lost 4 bases, leaving 9 bases of the junction unmatched. The CDR3 length is 15 residues. Germline CDR1 reads SGHTA; CDR2 reads FQGNSA. The CDR3: CASSWEREPSYEQYF. The CDR3 region has the DNA TGTGCCAGCAGCTGGGAGCGGGAGCCCAGTTACGAGCAGTACTTC.